This entry concerns a single TCR beta chain. This sample is drawn from a study of blood T cell repertoires in COVID-19. Overall study context: The United States, Italy and Spain supplied acute and convalescent COVID-19 samples. Sources were T cells, B-cell-depleted T cells, or PBMCs; the material itself was cDNA or gDNA.

Seattle researchers signed up patients amid active infection and tracked them longitudinally. V lost 5 bases to trimming and J lost 6 bases; unmatched junction nucleotides: 13. CDR1 is SEHNR, CDR2 FQNEAQ, per germline (reference sequence). This CDR3 contains 16 residues. As originally analysed: Amplification of reference gene primers was used by the study to estimate nucleated cell counts. TCRdb keeps only in-frame clones here, not all; method: immunoSEQ multiplex PCR. Clonal size and the V and J genes are those of that table, whereas D and trimming came from the DNA. The sample includes fewer than 300,000 clones, about four fifths of them seen just once.

The chain joins TRBV7-9 to TRBJ1-1; TRBD1 matches 9 bases. The specimen was peripheral blood. The receptor was isolated from a human donor with COVID-19, enrolled during active disease. The donor label of this sample is uncertain. CDR3 in DNA: TGTGCCAGCAGCCGCACAGGGGGCGGTGGTGTGTCTGAAGCTTTCTTT. It yields the protein CASSRTGGGGVSEAFF.